The T cell receptor beta chain described here comes from a study of blood T cell repertoires in COVID-19. On the study more broadly: From the United States, Italy and Spain came samples of acute and convalescent COVID-19.

Germline assignment: CDR1 SGHRS and CDR2 YFSETQ. Trimming left V 4 bases short and J 4 bases short, with 8 bases between. The CDR3 spans 13 residues. In the original workflow: How many nucleated cells were present was estimated from reference gene primer amplification. Produced via immunoSEQ multiplex PCR; TCRdb's table is partial and in-frame only. V and J calls and clone size are those listed in that table; D and trimming were worked out from the DNA. The sample records approximately 220,000 clones, roughly 80% being singletons. Participants were aged about 18 to 95 years, lived in 20 to 25 US areas, and enrolled virtually. Participants reported their clinical history, and cohort assignment relied on those reports.

The J gene is TRBJ2-2, the V gene TRBV5-1, with D maybe TRBD2 (6 bases). The sequence came from a woman aged 40-49 years with acute COVID-19. The sample taken for sequencing was PBMCs or T cells enriched from blood (not recorded which). The CDR3 nucleotides read TGCGCCAGCAGCCCCGGGAGCACCGGGGAGCTGTTTTTT. Protein sequence: CASSPGSTGELFF.